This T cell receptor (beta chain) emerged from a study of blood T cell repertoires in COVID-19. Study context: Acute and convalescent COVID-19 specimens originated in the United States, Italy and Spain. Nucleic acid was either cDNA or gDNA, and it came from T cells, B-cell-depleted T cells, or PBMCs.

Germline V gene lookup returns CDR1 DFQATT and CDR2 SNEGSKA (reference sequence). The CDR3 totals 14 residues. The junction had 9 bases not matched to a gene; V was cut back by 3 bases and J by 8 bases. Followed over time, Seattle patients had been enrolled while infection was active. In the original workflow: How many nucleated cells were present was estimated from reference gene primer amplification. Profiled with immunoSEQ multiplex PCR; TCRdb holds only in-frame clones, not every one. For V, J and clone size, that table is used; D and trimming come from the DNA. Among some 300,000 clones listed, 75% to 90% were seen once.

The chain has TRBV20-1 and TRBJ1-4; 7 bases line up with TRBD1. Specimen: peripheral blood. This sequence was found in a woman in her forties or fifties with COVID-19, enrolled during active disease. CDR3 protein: CSASILTGREKLFF. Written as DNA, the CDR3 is TGCAGTGCTAGTATATTGACAGGGCGGGAAAAACTGTTTTTT.